This TCR beta chain was identified during a study of CD8+ T cells in alopecia areata. The CDR3 has 14 residues. Germline lookup yields CDR1 MGHRA and CDR2 YSYEKL. V trimming: 4 bases; J trimming: 5 bases; junction bases outside the gene matches: 7. The sequencing template was cDNA reverse transcribed from extracted RNA. The assay was immunoSEQ multiplex PCR, and TCRdb's table has in-frame clones only and misses some. The data hold about 200,000 clones, with more than 55% observed a single time. Overall study results and limits: Clonality in lesional scalp, especially alopecia totalis/universalis, exceeded that of normal scalp.

In the case of this clone: Its target is unknown.

The sequence came from a human donor in good health. The sample consisted of CD8+ T cells sorted from blood. The chain couples TRBV4-1 to TRBJ2-5; 7 bases map to TRBD2. The CDR3 nucleotides are TGCGCCAGCAGCCCCGGGATGGGAGGGGAGACCCAGTACTTC. As protein: CASSPGMGGETQYF.